This T cell receptor (beta chain) was recovered during a study of blood T cells in healthy people across ages. Study observations and caveats: TCR beta diversity, measured per million T cells, fell in a roughly linear way with age.

The people who gave samples were healthy Caucasians from Russia, aged about 6 to 95. Total RNA, at least 6 micrograms per sample, came from PBMCs. Concerning this clonotype itself: What it binds is not known.

Sample-barcoded 5' priming and a J-beta primer mix drove a second PCR of 7 to 11 cycles. In TCRdb, the 5' RACE reads were re-called with MiXCR into one record per CDR3 protein. This sample has about 2 million distinct CDR3 sequences, with less than 50% found just once. The sequence was obtained from a woman in her thirties or forties in good health. Source material: blood.

CDR3 nucleotide sequence: TGCGCCAGCAGCCATGCACAGAACACTGAAGCTTTCTTT. Translated, it gives CASSHAQNTEAFF. The genes are TRBV4-3 and TRBJ1-1, with unresolved D. Germline CDR1 is LGHNA and CDR2 is YSLEER. V lost 3 bases and J 1 base, leaving 6 bases between the germline ends. The CDR3 consists of 13 residues.